This T cell receptor beta chain was documented in a study of technical replicates of blood from a handful of donors. CDR3 length: 15 residues. The J segment lost 4 bases and the V segment lost 7 bases, leaving 11 bases of the junction unmatched. Looked up from germline, CDR1 is SGDLS and CDR2 is YYNGEE. Libraries were prepared by immunoSEQ multiplex PCR; TCRdb keeps only in-frame clonotypes and omits some of them. The sample carries 65,000 to 90,000 clones, over 90% recorded once. The sequencing sample was made of T cells isolated from PBMCs. V and J are TRBV9 and TRBJ2-7; 10 bases map to TRBD1. This TCR derives from a human donor in good health. The DNA of the CDR3 is TGTGCCAGCGCCGCGGGACAGGGGTTTTTGTACGAGCAGTACTTC. Translating it yields CASAAGQGFLYEQYF.